Listed below are T cell receptor beta chains from one sample, sequenced in a study of identifying expanded T cells in peripheral blood. Sequencing used immunoSEQ multiplex PCR; TCRdb keeps in-frame clones, though not all of them. The table shows around 100,000 clones, with around nine tenths occurring only once. The sample comprised blood. These receptors originate from a person between 18 and 70 years old in good health. CDR3s include the opening cysteine and the closing phenylalanine or tryptophan.

V gene: TRBV6-4; CDR3 protein: CATDFKNIQYF
V gene: TRBV7-9; CDR3 protein: CASSFSSGQAGELFF
V gene: TRBV28; CDR3 protein: CASGLGFGGTGELFF
V gene: TRBV6-1; CDR3 protein: CASSEVYDNSPLHF
V gene: TRBV9; CDR3 protein: CASSVDPGKYEQYF
V gene: TRBV28; CDR3 protein: CASSLLRGRGEKLFF
V gene: TRBV5-1; CDR3 protein: CASSLGESNQPQHF
V gene: TRBV6-5; CDR3 protein: CASSYYSGANTGELFF
V gene: TRBV5-1; CDR3 protein: CASHWGQGSGELFF
V gene: TRBV27; CDR3 protein: CASSSGQGYEQYF
V gene: TRBV5-4; CDR3 protein: CASSLSQEETQYF
V gene: TRBV7-6; CDR3 protein: CASSPAVGRGEKLFF
V gene: TRBV7-8; CDR3 protein: CASSPWTATNTGELFF
V gene: TRBV9; CDR3 protein: CASSTAGGSGELFF
V gene: TRBV7-2; CDR3 protein: CASSREEGAPLHF
V gene: TRBV6-6; CDR3 protein: CASSYGTNSPLHF
V gene: TRBV7-2; CDR3 protein: CASSLVGGTSGAYEQYF
V gene: TRBV19; CDR3 protein: CASRGGGPYNEQFF
V gene: TRBV4-3; CDR3 protein: CASSQYRGRLNSPLHF
V gene: TRBV5-6; CDR3 protein: CASSPRGAAKNIQYF
V gene: TRBV7-8; CDR3 protein: CASSLGGQGTATQYF
V gene: TRBV27; CDR3 protein: CASSLSQGGEQFF
V gene: TRBV7-2; CDR3 protein: CASSQMPRVGELFF
V gene: TRBV30; CDR3 protein: CAWSGAETSSYNSPLHF
V gene: TRBV27; CDR3 protein: CARTTGDYEQYF
V gene: TRBV18; CDR3 protein: CASSRSYEQYF
V gene: TRBV6-5; CDR3 protein: CASSYARGRDTQYF
V gene: TRBV7-2; CDR3 protein: CASSLEYQGSHSPLHF
V gene: TRBV19; CDR3 protein: CASSRDRGLRQPQHF
V gene: TRBV6-5; CDR3 protein: CASAGYGRQETQYF
V gene: TRBV4-3; CDR3 protein: CASRYSTGELFF
V gene: TRBV18; CDR3 protein: CASSPSEVTGQPQHF
V gene: TRBV6-1; CDR3 protein: CASSTGTERQPQHF
V gene: TRBV19; CDR3 protein: CASTDMTGSSYNSPLHF
V gene: TRBV4-1; CDR3 protein: CASSHPQGDGYTF
V gene: TRBV28; CDR3 protein: CASSLYTGFEGNEQFF
V gene: TRBV6-5; CDR3 protein: CASSPWTGVNEKLFF
V gene: TRBV19; CDR3 protein: CASSRETVINEQFF
V gene: TRBV19; CDR3 protein: CASSPQRGSKGANVLTF
V gene: TRBV6-5; CDR3 protein: CASSHRTYQETQYF
V gene: TRBV29-1; CDR3 protein: CSVGRGRKAFF
V gene: TRBV5-5; CDR3 protein: CASSFTGGNTIYF
V gene: TRBV6-5; CDR3 protein: CASSYSGWTGELFF
V gene: TRBV18; CDR3 protein: CASSPRPQDTQYF
V gene: TRBV18; CDR3 protein: CASSPSFGSDLEAFF
V gene: TRBV5-6; CDR3 protein: CASSHTRDRGFYEQYF
V gene: TRBV5-1; CDR3 protein: CASSLGAGGSTDTQYF
V gene: TRBV5-6; CDR3 protein: CASSFSLTGQGAYEQYF
V gene: TRBV7-9; CDR3 protein: CASSSDRVLWYEQYF
V gene: TRBV28; CDR3 protein: CASSGGGTDTQYF
V gene: TRBV27; CDR3 protein: CASRYLQGYNSPLHF
V gene: TRBV13; CDR3 protein: CASSLRTGGVYGYTF
V gene: TRBV5-6; CDR3 protein: CASSLAGTEYEQYF
V gene: TRBV6-6; CDR3 protein: CASSRTRDYGYTF
V gene: TRBV4-1; CDR3 protein: CASSQDSGIRAYNSPLHF
V gene: TRBV27; CDR3 protein: CASSLSSPLAYNSPLHF
V gene: TRBV4-1; CDR3 protein: CASSQAPAGQPNYGYTF
V gene: TRBV10-3; CDR3 protein: CAISESGQPQHF
V gene: TRBV6-5; CDR3 protein: CASSYHFGDQPQHF